Listed below are T cell receptor beta chains from one sample, sequenced in a study of blood T cell repertoires in COVID-19. Produced via immunoSEQ multiplex PCR; TCRdb's table is partial and in-frame only. The table has 270,000 or so clones, 81% seen once. Sequencing was performed on peripheral blood. The receptors here all came from a woman aged 55-69 years with active or convalescent COVID-19. Each CDR3 is given with its conserved first and last residue. A D gene is named only where the DNA matches it firmly. Clone size, where shown, is once, few, many, or a class for clones that have expanded.

D gene,J gene,clone size,V gene,CDR3 DNA,CDR3 protein
TRBD2,TRBJ2-1,-,TRBV9,TGTGCCAGCAGCCCCCCCCGACTAGCGGGCTACAATGAGCAGTTCTTC,CASSPPRLAGYNEQFF
-,TRBJ1-1,once,TRBV5-1,TGCGCCAGCAGCTTGGAACCGGGGAACACTGAAGCTTTCTTT,CASSLEPGNTEAFF
TRBD1,TRBJ1-1,-,TRBV7-6,TGTGCCAGCAGTCCCCCCCGGGCCCGCTACAGGGGGAACACTGAAGCTTTCTTT,CASSPPRARYRGNTEAFF
TRBD2,TRBJ2-1,few,TRBV4-1,TGCGCCAGCAGCCAATACCAGGCTAGCGGGGGGTCGCAGTTCTTC,CASSQYQASGGSQFF
TRBD1,TRBJ1-2,-,TRBV2,TGTGCCAGCACTGACAGGGGATCTAACTATGGCTACACCTTC,CASTDRGSNYGYTF
-,TRBJ2-3,-,TRBV7-3,TGTGCCAGCAGCTCAGACGGGGCAGATACGCAGTATTTT,CASSSDGADTQYF
-,TRBJ2-7,-,TRBV2,TGTGCCAGCAGCCCTGAGGGGGACAAATCCTACGAGCAGTACTTC,CASSPEGDKSYEQYF
TRBD2,TRBJ2-2,-,TRBV14,TGTGCCAGCAGCCACCGGGAGGGCGGGGAGCTGTTTTTT,CASSHREGGELFF
-,TRBJ1-4,-,TRBV19,TGTGCCAGTAGTATTAGGGGACATAAACTGTTTTTT,CASSIRGHKLFF
TRBD1,TRBJ1-2,many,TRBV7-9,TGTGCCAGCAGACGGGGACAGGGGACCTATGGCTACACCTTC,CASRRGQGTYGYTF
TRBD1,TRBJ2-7,-,TRBV2,TGTGCCAGCAGTGATAGGACAGGCCGAACCTACGAGCAGTACTTC,CASSDRTGRTYEQYF
TRBD1,TRBJ2-7,once,TRBV30,TGTGCCTGGGGAACAGGGGGCTACGGCTACGAGCAGTACTTC,CAWGTGGYGYEQYF
-,TRBJ2-3,-,TRBV7-2,TGTGCCAGCTCCCGAGGACTCTCCGGCACAGATACGCAGTATTTT,CASSRGLSGTDTQYF
-,TRBJ1-1,-,TRBV9,TGTGCCAGCAGCGTAATCGGTGGGGCAGGGGTGAACACTGAAGCTTTCTTT,CASSVIGGAGVNTEAFF
-,TRBJ2-1,-,TRBV7-3,TGTGCCAGCAGCTTAATGGCGGCGGGGGCTTCCTACAATGAGCAGTTCTTC,CASSLMAAGASYNEQFF
-,TRBJ2-5,-,TRBV4-3,TGCGCCAGCAGCCAAGGGGCGGTCGGGGGTCAAGAGACCCAGTACTTC,CASSQGAVGGQETQYF
TRBD1,TRBJ1-3,-,TRBV6-1,TGTGCCAGCAGTGAATGGGGACAGGGGGCGGTCGGAAACACCATATATTTT,CASSEWGQGAVGNTIYF
-,TRBJ2-5,-,TRBV19,TGTGCCAGTAGTACAGGACAGCCCAGAGAGACCCAGTACTTC,CASSTGQPRETQYF
-,TRBJ2-1,few,TRBV19,TGTGCCAGTACGTCCGGGGTGACCTACAATGAGCAGTTCTTC,CASTSGVTYNEQFF
-,TRBJ2-2,once,TRBV6-4,TGTGCCAGCAGGCCCGGGGTAGGCACCGGGGAGCTGTTTTTT,CASRPGVGTGELFF
-,TRBJ1-6,-,TRBV27,TGTGCCAGCATTAGGATAAGGACAGAATCTAATAATTCACCCCTCCACTTT,CASIRIRTESNNSPLHF
-,TRBJ2-6,-,TRBV18,TGTGCCAGCTCTCTCCATCACGGGGGCTCTGGGGCCAACGTCCTGACTTTC,CASSLHHGGSGANVLTF
-,TRBJ1-2,-,TRBV29-1,TGCAGCGTTGTGGGAGGCCAGGGTACGCGGGGCTACACCTTC,CSVVGGQGTRGYTF
-,TRBJ2-6,once,TRBV11-2,TGTGCCAGCAGCTTGGTAGGTGGGATTTGGAGGAGTGGGGCCAACGTCCTGACTTTC,CASSLVGGIWRSGANVLTF
TRBD2,TRBJ2-7,-,TRBV6-5,TGTGCCAGCAGGGTTAGCGGGGGGGCCTCCTACGAGCAGTACTTC,CASRVSGGASYEQYF
TRBD1,TRBJ1-6,once,TRBV18,TGTGCCAGCTCGACAGGGGATAATTCACCCCTCCACTTT,CASSTGDNSPLHF
-,TRBJ1-1,-,TRBV10-2,TGCGCCAGCAGTGAGCCGCCGGGGAACACTGAAGCTTTCTTT,CASSEPPGNTEAFF
-,TRBJ2-7,-,TRBV9,TGTGCCAGCAGCGTAGCTGAACAGGGGAGGAACGAGCAGTACTTC,CASSVAEQGRNEQYF
TRBD2,TRBJ2-7,-,TRBV6-1,TGTGCCAGCAGTGAAGCAGGGCGGGGGAGCTCCTACGAGCAGTACTTC,CASSEAGRGSSYEQYF
TRBD1,TRBJ1-3,-,TRBV7-2,TGTGCCAGCAGTCCACAGGGGACCGGAAACACCATATATTTT,CASSPQGTGNTIYF
-,TRBJ1-2,-,TRBV27,TGTGCCAGCAGTTTCAGAACTAACTATGGCTACACCTTC,CASSFRTNYGYTF
TRBD1,TRBJ1-1,-,TRBV11-2,TGTGCCAGCAGCTTGGACAGGATTGAAGCTTTCTTT,CASSLDRIEAFF
TRBD2,TRBJ2-1,-,TRBV5-1,TGCGCCAGCAGCTTAGCACTAGCGGGGGGGCCAAAACCGTTCTTC,CASSLALAGGPKPFF
-,TRBJ1-1,-,TRBV28,TGTGCCAGCAGTTCGGGGAGCGCGAACACTGAAGCTTTCTTT,CASSSGSANTEAFF
TRBD1,TRBJ1-6,-,TRBV5-1,TGCGCCAGCAGCTATACTGGCGGCGGACAGGGGAATTCACCCCTCCACTTT,CASSYTGGGQGNSPLHF
TRBD1,TRBJ1-1,-,TRBV7-9,TGTGCCAGCAGCTTTTTTCAGAGACAGGGTAGGGTGGAAGCTTTCTTT,CASSFFQRQGRVEAFF
TRBD1,TRBJ2-7,once,TRBV19,TGTGCCAGTAGTGACAGGGGGCGAGACTACGAGCAGTACTTC,CASSDRGRDYEQYF